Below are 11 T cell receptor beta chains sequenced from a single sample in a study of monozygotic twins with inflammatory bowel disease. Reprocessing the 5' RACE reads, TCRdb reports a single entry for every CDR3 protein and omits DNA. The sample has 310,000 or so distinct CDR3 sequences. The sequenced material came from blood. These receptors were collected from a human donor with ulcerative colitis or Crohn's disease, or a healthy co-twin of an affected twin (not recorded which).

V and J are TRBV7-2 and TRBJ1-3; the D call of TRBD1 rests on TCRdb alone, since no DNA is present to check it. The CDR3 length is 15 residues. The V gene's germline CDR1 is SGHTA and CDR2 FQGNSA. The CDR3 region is CASSITDRGGNTIYF.

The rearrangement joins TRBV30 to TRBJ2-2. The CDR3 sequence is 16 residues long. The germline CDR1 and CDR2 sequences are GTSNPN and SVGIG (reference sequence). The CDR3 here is CAWMRLLTSRTGELFF.

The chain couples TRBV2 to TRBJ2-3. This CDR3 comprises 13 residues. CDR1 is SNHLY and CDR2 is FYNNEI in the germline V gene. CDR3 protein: CASSEDPTDTQYF.

CDR3 residues: CASSSPYRSYEQYF. The rearrangement joins TRBV5-1 to TRBJ2-7. The CDR3 extends over 14 amino acids. Germline V gene sequence: CDR1 SGHRS, CDR2 YFSETQ.

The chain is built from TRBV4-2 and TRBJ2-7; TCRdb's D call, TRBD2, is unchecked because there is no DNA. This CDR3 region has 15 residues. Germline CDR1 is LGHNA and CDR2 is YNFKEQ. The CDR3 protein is CASSPSRTPSYEQYF.

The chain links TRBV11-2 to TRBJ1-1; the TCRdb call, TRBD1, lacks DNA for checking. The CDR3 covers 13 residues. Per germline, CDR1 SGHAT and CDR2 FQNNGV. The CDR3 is CASRRGRGAEAFF.

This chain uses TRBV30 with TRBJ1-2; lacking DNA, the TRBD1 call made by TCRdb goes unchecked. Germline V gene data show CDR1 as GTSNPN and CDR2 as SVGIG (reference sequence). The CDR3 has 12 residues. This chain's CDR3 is CAWSEWGRAETF. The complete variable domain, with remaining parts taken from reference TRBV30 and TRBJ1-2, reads SQTIHQWPATLVQPVGSPLSLECTVEGTSNPNLYWYRQAAGRGLQLLFYSVGIGQISSEVPQNLSASRPQDRQFILSSKKLLLSDSGFYLCAWSEWGRAETFGSGTRLTVV.

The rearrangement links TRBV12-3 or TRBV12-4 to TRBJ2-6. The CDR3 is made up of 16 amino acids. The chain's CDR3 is CASRLAYSSGANVLTF.

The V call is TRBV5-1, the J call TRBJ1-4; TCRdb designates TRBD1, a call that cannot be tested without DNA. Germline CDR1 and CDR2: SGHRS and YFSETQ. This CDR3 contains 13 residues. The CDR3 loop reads CASSLPLGGKLFF.

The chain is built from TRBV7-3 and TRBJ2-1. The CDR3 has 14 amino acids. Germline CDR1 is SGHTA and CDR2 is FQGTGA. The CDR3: CASSSRGTYNEQFF.

The CDR3: CAWSPRDPSTDTQYF. The chain links TRBV30 to TRBJ2-3; as DNA is missing, the TRBD1 call by TCRdb cannot be tested. This CDR3 has 15 residues. In germline, CDR1 is GTSNPN, CDR2 SVGIG (reference sequence).